This record looks at one T cell receptor (beta chain) sequence and its context. Its antigen remains unknown. The record originates from a study of OX40 agonist ivuxolimab in advanced cancers. Germline V gene sequence: CDR1 SGHTA, CDR2 FQGNSA. The J segment lost 8 bases and the V segment lost 5 bases, leaving 9 bases of the junction unmatched. The CDR3 spans 15 residues. Profiled with immunoSEQ multiplex PCR; TCRdb holds only in-frame clones, not every one. The repertoire includes 68,000 or so clones, roughly 85% of them detected once, and about 11% sits in the top ten. Study-level points and caveats: The mean number of expanded clones was higher in CD8+ T cells than in CD4+.

Here the sequenced sample was CD4+ or CD8+ T cells sorted from blood, taken in a trial of the OX40 agonist ivuxolimab. This receptor was taken from an adult with an advanced solid tumor such as melanoma, head and neck, liver or kidney cancer. The chain uses TRBV7-2 and TRBJ1-6, with 7 bases that match TRBD1. The CDR3 reads CASSKRQGLDSPLHF. In nucleotides, the CDR3 is TGTGCCAGCAGCAAAAGACAGGGACTAGATTCACCCCTCCACTTT.